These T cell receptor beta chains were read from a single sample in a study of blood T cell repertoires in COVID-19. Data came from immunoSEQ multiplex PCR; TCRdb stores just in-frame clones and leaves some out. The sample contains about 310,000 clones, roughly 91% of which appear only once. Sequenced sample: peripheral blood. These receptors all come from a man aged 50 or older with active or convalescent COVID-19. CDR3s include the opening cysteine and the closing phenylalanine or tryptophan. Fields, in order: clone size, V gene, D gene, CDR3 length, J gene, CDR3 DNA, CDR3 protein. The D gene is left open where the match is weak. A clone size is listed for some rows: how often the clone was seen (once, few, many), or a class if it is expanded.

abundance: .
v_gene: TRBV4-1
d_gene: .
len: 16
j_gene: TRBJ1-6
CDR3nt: TGCGCCAGCAGCCCCTATACGGGGGTGGTAGGGTCACCCCTCCACTTT
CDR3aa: CASSPYTGVVGSPLHF

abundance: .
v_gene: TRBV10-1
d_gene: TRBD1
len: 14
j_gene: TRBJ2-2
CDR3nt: TGCGCCAGCGGGACAGGGGGGTTCGCCGGGGAGCTGTTTTTT
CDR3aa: CASGTGGFAGELFF

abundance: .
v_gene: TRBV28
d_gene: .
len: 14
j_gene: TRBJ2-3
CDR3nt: TGTGCCAGCAGTTTTGGTCCCTATGGAGGTACGCAGTATTTT
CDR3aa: CASSFGPYGGTQYF

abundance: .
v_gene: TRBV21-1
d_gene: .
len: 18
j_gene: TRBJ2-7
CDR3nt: TGTGCCACCTTCTTACAGGGGGCCCAGGCCGGGAGGTCCTACGAGCAGTACTTC
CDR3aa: CATFLQGAQAGRSYEQYF

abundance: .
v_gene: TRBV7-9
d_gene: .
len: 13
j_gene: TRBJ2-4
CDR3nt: TGTGCCAGCAGTCGACAGGTCCAAAACATTCAGTACTTC
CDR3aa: CASSRQVQNIQYF

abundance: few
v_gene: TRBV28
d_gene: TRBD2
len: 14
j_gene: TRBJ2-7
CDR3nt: TGTGCCAGCAGTTTGGGTAGCGGGAGAGGCGAGCAGTACTTC
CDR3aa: CASSLGSGRGEQYF

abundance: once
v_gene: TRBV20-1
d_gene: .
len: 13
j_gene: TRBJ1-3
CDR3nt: TGCAGTGCTACTGACAGACTTAGAAACACCATATATTTT
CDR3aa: CSATDRLRNTIYF

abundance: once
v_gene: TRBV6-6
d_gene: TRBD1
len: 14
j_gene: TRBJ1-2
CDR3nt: TGTGCCAGTTTGGACAGGGAAGCGAACTATGGCTACACCTTC
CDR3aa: CASLDREANYGYTF

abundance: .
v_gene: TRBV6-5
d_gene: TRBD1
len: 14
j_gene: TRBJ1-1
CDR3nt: TGTGCCAGCAGTAATCAGGGGGCATGGACTGAAGCTTTCTTT
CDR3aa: CASSNQGAWTEAFF

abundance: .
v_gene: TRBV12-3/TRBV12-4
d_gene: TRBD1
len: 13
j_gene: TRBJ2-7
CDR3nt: TGTGCCAGCAAGACAGGGGGTACGTACGAGCAGTACTTC
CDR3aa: CASKTGGTYEQYF

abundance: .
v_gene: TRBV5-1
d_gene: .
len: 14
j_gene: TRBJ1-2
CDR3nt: TGCGCCAGCAGCCAGACCGGGACATGGGACGGCTACACCTTC
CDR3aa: CASSQTGTWDGYTF

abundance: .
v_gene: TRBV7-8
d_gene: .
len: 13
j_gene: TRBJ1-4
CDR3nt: TGTGCCAGCAGCTTCGCCGGGGATGGAAAACTGTTTTTT
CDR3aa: CASSFAGDGKLFF

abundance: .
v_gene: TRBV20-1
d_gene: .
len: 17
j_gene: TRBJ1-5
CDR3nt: TGCAGTGCTAGTAGGAGGGTTGGGTTTGGTGGCAATCAGCCCCAGCATTTT
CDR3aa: CSASRRVGFGGNQPQHF

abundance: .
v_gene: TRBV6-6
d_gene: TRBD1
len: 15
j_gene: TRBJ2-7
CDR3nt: TGTGCCAGCAGCTCCGGGACAGGACAAACCTACGAGCAGTACTTC
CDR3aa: CASSSGTGQTYEQYF

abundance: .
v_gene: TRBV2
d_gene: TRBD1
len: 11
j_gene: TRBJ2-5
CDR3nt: TGTGCCAGCAGTGGACAGGGGAGGCAGTACTTC
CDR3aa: CASSGQGRQYF

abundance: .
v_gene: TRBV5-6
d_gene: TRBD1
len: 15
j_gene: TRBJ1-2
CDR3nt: TGTGCCAGCACTACCTGGGGGGACAGGGCGTATGGCTACACCTTC
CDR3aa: CASTTWGDRAYGYTF

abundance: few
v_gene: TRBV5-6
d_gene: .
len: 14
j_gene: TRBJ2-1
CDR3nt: TGTGCCAGCAGCTTGAGGTACAGATACAATGAGCAGTTCTTC
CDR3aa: CASSLRYRYNEQFF